The 25 T cell receptor beta chains given below trace back to one sample, sequenced in a study of CD8+CD57+ T cells in acquired aplastic anemia. Genomic DNA templated the TCR beta VDJ and CDR3 profiling. TCRdb itself ran the reads through MiXCR, one entry per CDR3 protein. This sample yields about 180,000 distinct CDR3 sequences, of which approximately 46% are seen a single time; approximately 2.9% belongs to the top ten. The sequencing input was sorted CD4+, CD8+, or CD8+CD57+ T cells (not recorded which) from PBMCs. The receptor set was obtained from a human donor in good health.

Concerning this clonotype: This may stem from a read error, because a much larger clone lies one nucleotide away. The gene calls are TRBV19 and TRBJ1-1, with TRBD1 identical over 7 bases. The CDR3 has 17 residues. J was trimmed by 1 base and V by 1 base; bases with no gene match: 9. Germline V CDR1 and CDR2: LNHDA, SQIVND (reference sequence). CDR3 residues: CASSIAPTGLSNTEAFF. The DNA for the CDR3 is TGTGCCAGTAGTATAGCCCCGACAGGGCTGTCGAACACTGAAGCTTTCTTT. Together with reference TRBV19 and TRBJ1-1, the CDR3 gives the full variable domain: DGGITQSPKYLFRKEGQNVTLSCEQNLNHDAMYWYRQDPGQGLRLIYYSQIVNDFQKGDIAEGYSVSREKKESFPLTVTSAQKNPTAFYLCASSIAPTGLSNTEAFFGQGTRLTVV.

This clonotype was recorded once. The chain carries TRBV29-1 and TRBJ1-1; possibly TRBD1 for D (6 bases). V was clipped by 7 bases and J by 10 bases, with 19 bases between them. CDR3 length equals 12 residues. Germline V gene data show CDR1 as SQVTM and CDR2 as ANQGSEA. CDR3 residues: CSEIQGETGAFF. The DNA for the CDR3 is TGCAGCGAGATACAGGGTGAAACGGGAGCTTTCTTT.

This chain links TRBV24-1 with TRBJ2-2, with a weak D call TRBD2 (5 bases). Looked up from germline, CDR1 is KGHDR and CDR2 is SFDVKD. V lost 7 bases and J 6 bases, leaving 8 bases between the germline ends. The CDR3 extends over 12 amino acids. As DNA, the CDR3 is TGTGCCACCAGGGACTCCGCCGGGGAGCTGTTTTTT. Protein sequence: CATRDSAGELFF.

On this clonotype itself: An end of the junction differs from the germline gene, which may be a read error. V usage is TRBV7-2 and J usage is TRBJ2-2, with a possible D match to TRBD2 (5 bases). The CDR3 contains 13 residues. Germline lookup yields CDR1 SGHTA and CDR2 FQGNSA. The CDR3 loop reads CDSSLLVTRELFF. CDR3 sequence (DNA): TGTGACAGCAGCTTACTAGTTACCCGGGAGCTGTTTTTT. The full variable domain, its missing parts supplied by reference TRBV7-2 and TRBJ2-2, is GAGVSQSPSNKVTEKGKDVELRCDPISGHTALYWYRQSLGQGLEFLIYFQGNSAPDKSGLPSDRFSAERTGGSVSTLTIQRTQQEDSAVYLCDSSLLVTRELFFGEGSRLTVL.

With regard to this clonotype: A much larger clonotype is one base distant, so this may be a read error. This rearrangement joins TRBV3-1 to TRBJ2-7; 7 nucleotides align to TRBD1. The germline gives CDR1 LGHDT, CDR2 YNNKEL (reference sequence). This CDR3 is built from 14 residues. The CDR3 DNA follows: TGTGCCGGCAGCTCTAGACAGGGACGGGGCGAGCAGTACTTC. It encodes CAGSSRQGRGEQYF.

This clonotype occurred many times. The V and J genes are TRBV7-9 and TRBJ2-7; TRBD2 matches 12 bases. CDR1 is SEHNR and CDR2 is FQNEAQ in the germline V gene (reference sequence). V lost 5 bases, J lost 2 bases, and 4 bases stayed unmatched. The CDR3 runs to 15 residues. CDR3 residues: CASSPGTSGPYEQYF. The CDR3 region has the DNA TGTGCCAGCAGCCCAGGGACTAGCGGGCCCTACGAGCAGTACTTC.

This clonotype was found many times. This chain connects TRBV12-3 or TRBV12-4 to TRBJ2-7; D gene ambiguous. V was trimmed by 4 bases and J by 2 bases, leaving 6 bases between them. The CDR3 covers 12 residues. The CDR3 coding sequence is TGTGCCAGCAGTTACTGGGCCTACGAGCAGTACTTC. Translation: CASSYWAYEQYF.

V usage is TRBV2 and J usage is TRBJ2-7; tentatively, D is TRBD1 or TRBD2 (6 bases each). CDR1 SNHLY and CDR2 FYNNEI come from the germline V gene. Between the trimmed V and J ends, which lost 6 bases and 3 bases, there was a span of 15 bases. The CDR3 is made up of 14 amino acids. The CDR3 here is CASRVEGGNYEQYF. The CDR3 DNA reads TGTGCCAGCAGGGTTGAGGGGGGAAACTACGAGCAGTACTTC. The variable domain in full, with the rest retrieved from reference TRBV2 and TRBJ2-7, is EPEVTQTPSHQVTQMGQEVILRCVPISNHLYFYWYRQILGQKVEFLVSFYNNEISEKSEIFDDQFSVERPDGSNFTLKIRSTKLEDSAMYFCASRVEGGNYEQYFGPGTRLTVT.

Judged by abundance, this clonotype is medium-sized (0.01 to 0.1%). The chain links TRBV19 to TRBJ1-1; D is possibly TRBD1 (5 bases). Germline V gene data show CDR1 as LNHDA and CDR2 as SQIVND (reference sequence). V dropped 7 bases and J dropped 7 bases, with 13 bases sitting between them. The CDR3 consists of 12 residues. The chain's CDR3 is CASKGQGSEAFF. The CDR3 DNA reads as TGTGCCAGTAAGGGGCAGGGCAGTGAAGCTTTCTTT. Filled out from reference TRBV19 and TRBJ1-1, the complete variable domain reads DGGITQSPKYLFRKEGQNVTLSCEQNLNHDAMYWYRQDPGQGLRLIYYSQIVNDFQKGDIAEGYSVSREKKESFPLTVTSAQKNPTAFYLCASKGQGSEAFFGQGTRLTVV.

V and J are TRBV19 and TRBJ2-6; D remains unclear. CDR3 size: 15 residues. The V end lost 1 base, the J end lost 3 bases, and 7 bases lay between the germline ends. The germline gives CDR1 LNHDA, CDR2 SQIVND (reference sequence). CDR3 DNA sequence: TGTGCCAGTAGTATAGGGCGCAGTGGGGCCAACGTCCTGACTTTC. Encoded protein: CASSIGRSGANVLTF.

The gene calls are TRBV19 and TRBJ2-3; the D is unclear. The CDR3 runs to 13 residues. V was clipped by 1 base and J by 2 bases, with 4 bases between them. Per germline, CDR1 LNHDA and CDR2 SQIVND (reference sequence). The CDR3 here is CASSIGFTDTQYF. The CDR3 DNA follows: TGTGCCAGTAGTATAGGATTCACAGATACGCAGTATTTT.

This clonotype was seen only once. The V and J genes are TRBV24-1 and TRBJ2-1, with D possibly TRBD1 on 5 matching bases. The CDR3 consists of 15 residues. The ends were cut back, 11 bases at V and 2 bases at J, with 18 bases in the middle. Per germline, CDR1 KGHDR and CDR2 SFDVKD. CDR3 residues: CASNHPGIPYNEQFF. The DNA for the CDR3 is TGTGCCAGCAATCATCCAGGGATCCCCTACAATGAGCAGTTCTTC.

The sample holds one count of this clonotype. With a much larger clone just one base away, this may be a read error. The V gene is TRBV9, the J gene TRBJ2-7; the match to TRBD1 covers 8 bases. Germline V gene data show CDR1 as SGDLS and CDR2 as YYNGEE. With 6 bases clipped from V and 4 bases from J, the junction kept 9 bases outside the gene matches. This CDR3 comprises 14 residues. The CDR3 DNA reads TGTGCCAGCAACAAGGACAGGGAGATGTACGAGCAGTACTTC. This encodes CASNKDREMYEQYF.

About this clonotype: Its ends do not fully match the called genes, so a read error is possible. The V gene is TRBV19, the J gene TRBJ1-1; D unclear. CDR1 LNHDA and CDR2 SQIVND come from the germline V gene (reference sequence). The CDR3 is made up of 14 amino acids. CDR3 in amino acids: CGSSPRAGNTEAFF. The CDR3 region has the DNA TGTGGCAGTAGTCCTCGGGCGGGGAACACTGAAGCTTTCTTT.

The chain couples TRBV12-3 or TRBV12-4 to TRBJ2-1, with TRBD2 matching over 9 bases. The CDR3 sequence is 15 residues long. V lost 7 bases to trimming and J lost 8 bases; unmatched junction nucleotides: 12. The CDR3 loop is CASTPGLADVDEQFF. In DNA, the CDR3 is TGTGCCAGCACCCCGGGACTAGCAGATGTCGATGAGCAGTTCTTC.

V usage is TRBV7-6 and J usage is TRBJ1-6; TRBD1 agrees at 9 bases. V lost 5 bases, J lost 7 bases, and 6 bases stayed unmatched. The CDR3 runs 15 residues. Per germline, CDR1 SGHVS and CDR2 FNYEAQ. The CDR3 region is CASSPQGAGNSPLHF. For the CDR3, the DNA is TGTGCCAGCAGCCCACAGGGGGCGGGGAATTCACCCCTCCACTTT.

This clonotype was seen more than once but under ten times. The rearrangement uses TRBV20-1 and TRBJ2-7; no clear D. V was pared by 6 bases and J by 2 bases, with 14 bases between. Germline CDR1 and CDR2: DFQATT and SNEGSKA (reference sequence). CDR3 size: 13 residues. The CDR3 reads CSAAPDWTYEQYF. The CDR3 nucleotides are TGCAGTGCGGCTCCCGACTGGACCTACGAGCAGTACTTC.

This clonotype was seen repeatedly, ten times or more. This sequence joins TRBV19 and TRBJ2-7; 7 bases are shared with TRBD2. In germline, CDR1 is LNHDA, CDR2 SQIVND (reference sequence). The trim removed 6 bases at V and 3 bases at J, leaving 17 bases unmatched. CDR3 size: 17 residues. The CDR3 loop is CASSNLYEGRAFYEQYF. CDR3 coding DNA: TGTGCCAGTAGCAACCTCTATGAGGGGAGGGCCTTCTACGAGCAGTACTTC. The variable domain in full, completed from reference TRBV19 and TRBJ2-7, reads DGGITQSPKYLFRKEGQNVTLSCEQNLNHDAMYWYRQDPGQGLRLIYYSQIVNDFQKGDIAEGYSVSREKKESFPLTVTSAQKNPTAFYLCASSNLYEGRAFYEQYFGPGTRLTVT.

In its sample, this clonotype was seen many times. The chain links TRBV6-1 to TRBJ2-7; possible D gene TRBD2, 7 bases. Trimming cost V 5 bases and J 0 bases, with 14 bases left between them. The CDR3 spans 15 residues. CDR1 is MNHNS and CDR2 is SASEGT in the germline V gene. The DNA for the CDR3 is TGTGCCAGCAGTTGGGGGGGCGCCAGCTCCTACGAGCAGTACTTC. Protein: CASSWGGASSYEQYF.

About this clonotype: The germline gene is not matched at one end of the junction; a read error may be the cause. The rearrangement joins TRBV6-1 to TRBJ2-3; D tentatively fits TRBD1 or TRBD2 (9 bases each). Germline V lookup: CDR1 MNHNS, CDR2 SASEGT. There are 18 residues in the CDR3. The CDR3 loop reads CAGSEAGGQGPSRNTQYF. DNA of the CDR3: TGTGCCGGCAGTGAAGCGGGAGGACAGGGGCCCAGCCGAAATACGCAGTATTTT.

This clonotype was seen many times. This CDR3 is CAISGRGRTENTEAFF. DNA for the CDR3: TGTGCCATCAGTGGACGGGGAAGGACAGAGAACACTGAAGCTTTCTTT. This chain connects TRBV10-3 to TRBJ1-1, with D tentatively TRBD1 (6 bases). The CDR3 contains 16 residues. V was trimmed by 4 bases and J by 1 base, leaving 16 bases between them. The germline V gene has CDR1 ENHRY and CDR2 SYGVKD.

In this sample, this clonotype turned up once. V and J are TRBV6-5 and TRBJ2-5, with D maybe TRBD2 (5 bases). The CDR3 spans 13 residues. In germline, CDR1 is MNHEY, CDR2 SVGAGI. Trimming pared 4 bases from V and 5 bases from J, leaving 11 bases between. DNA for the CDR3: TGTGCCAGCAGTTTCGGGGAGCTGGAGACCCAGTACTTC. This encodes CASSFGELETQYF.

CDR3 in amino acids: CASSFVSGQGAEAFF. For the CDR3, the DNA is TGTGCCAGCAGCTTTGTATCGGGACAGGGGGCGGAAGCTTTCTTT. The chain is built from TRBV11-2 and TRBJ1-1; the match to TRBD1 covers 12 bases. The CDR3 consists of 15 residues. Germline CDR1 SGHAT, CDR2 FQNNGV. The junction had 7 bases not matched to a gene; V was cut back by 3 bases and J by 8 bases.

The chain joins TRBV6-4 to TRBJ1-1, with a tentative D call TRBD1 (5 bases). The CDR3 extends over 13 amino acids. Germline lookup yields CDR1 MRHNA and CDR2 SNTAGT. V shed 6 bases and J shed 3 bases, with 11 bases lying between them. The CDR3 nucleotides read TGTGCCAGCAGCCGCAGGGAGGACACTGAAGCTTTCTTT. Translated, it gives CASSRREDTEAFF.

The chain links TRBV6-1 to TRBJ2-3; 7 nucleotides line up with TRBD2. The CDR3 runs to 12 residues. Germline CDR1 reads MNHNS; CDR2 reads SASEGT. The trim removed 5 bases at V and 9 bases at J, leaving 5 bases unmatched. The CDR3 DNA is TGTGCCAGCAGTCTTGGACTAGAAACGCAGTATTTT. Protein product: CASSLGLETQYF.